These 8 T cell receptor beta chains share one sample of origin, sequenced in a study of PD-L1 blockade in urothelial cancer. Clones were read by immunoSEQ multiplex PCR, and TCRdb kept only the in-frame ones, dropping some. The sample has about 50,000 clones; roughly 85% are singletons. Time point specified: pretreatment peripheral blood. Sequences were derived from PBMCs, sampled around atezolizumab (anti-PD-L1) treatment. These receptors came from a woman in her fifties or sixties with urothelial cancer.

This rearrangement joins TRBV7-3 to TRBJ2-5; D perhaps matches TRBD2 (5 bases). Germline lookup yields CDR1 SGHTA and CDR2 FQGTGA. The length of the CDR3 is 14 residues. V shed 2 bases and J shed 1 base, with 8 bases lying between them. CDR3 nucleotide sequence: TGTGCCAGCAGCTTAGAGGGAACCCAAGAGACCCAGTACTTC. Its protein is CASSLEGTQETQYF.

The sample holds a few counts of this clone. The chain couples TRBV12-5 to TRBJ2-5; maybe TRBD2 (5 bases). V was cut by 0 bases and J by 5 bases, with 13 bases left in between. The CDR3 runs 15 residues. Germline V gene lookup returns CDR1 LGHNT and CDR2 FRNRAP. CDR3: CASGLVDWPGETQYF. Here the CDR3 DNA reads TGTGCTAGTGGTTTGGTAGATTGGCCGGGGGAGACCCAGTACTTC. The whole variable domain, filled in from reference TRBV12-5 and TRBJ2-5, reads DARVTQTPRHKVTEMGQEVTMRCQPILGHNTVFWYRQTMMQGLELLAYFRNRAPLDDSGMPKDRFSAEMPDATLATLKIQPSEPRDSAVYFCASGLVDWPGETQYFGPGTRLLVL.

The V gene is TRBV7-2, the J gene TRBJ2-7; 7 positions agree with TRBD2. With V trimmed by 6 bases and J by 5 bases, 10 bases remained unmatched. CDR1 SGHTA and CDR2 FQGNSA come from the germline V gene. This CDR3 contains 14 residues. The CDR3 DNA reads as TGTGCCAGCAGGCAAGCGGGACTACCCCACGAGCAGTACTTC. This codes for CASRQAGLPHEQYF.

This clone showed up just a few times. The chain couples TRBV2 to TRBJ1-4; D unclear. V dropped 7 bases and J dropped 8 bases, with 23 bases sitting between them. The CDR3 contains 16 residues. Germline CDR1 and CDR2: SNHLY and FYNNEI. CDR3 nucleotides: TGTGCCAGCAAAAGTGATTTAGGGTCAGGCGGGGAAAAACTGTTTTTT. Protein sequence: CASKSDLGSGGEKLFF.

The chain recombines TRBV18 with TRBJ2-2, with 8 bases lining up with TRBD2. The CDR3 sequence is 17 residues long. Trimming took 6 bases from V and 0 from J; bases not matched to a gene: 9. Germline V CDR1 and CDR2: KGHSH, LQKENI. CDR3 DNA: TGTGCCAGCTCCCGATCGATAGCGGGATCGAACACCGGGGAGCTGTTTTTT. It codes for CASSRSIAGSNTGELFF.

The rearrangement uses TRBV4-3 and TRBJ2-1, with 12 bases aligning to TRBD2. The CDR3 loop spans 17 amino acids. Germline V lookup: CDR1 LGHNA, CDR2 YSLEER. Trimming removed 0 bases from V and 7 bases from J; junction bases left unmatched: 7. The DNA of the CDR3 is TGCGCCAGCAGCCAAGATTTTGGACTAGCGGGGTGGAATGAGCAGTTCTTC. Residues: CASSQDFGLAGWNEQFF.

Only one count was recorded for this clone. The chain carries TRBV14 and TRBJ2-1; maybe TRBD2 (7 bases). The V gene lost 0 bases and the J gene lost 5 bases, with 14 bases spanning the gap. Germline CDR1 reads SGHDN; CDR2 reads FVKESK. CDR3 length: 16 residues. The CDR3 sequence: CASSQDPGGTDNEQFF. In nucleotides, the CDR3 is TGTGCCAGCAGCCAAGATCCGGGGGGCACAGACAATGAGCAGTTCTTC.

The chain joins TRBV18 to TRBJ1-1; 9 bases are shared with TRBD1. CDR1 KGHSH and CDR2 LQKENI come from the germline V gene. This CDR3 comprises 15 residues. J lost 2 bases, V lost 3 bases, and 4 bases had no gene match. The chain's CDR3 is CASSPGQGSNTEAFF. The CDR3 DNA follows: TGTGCCAGCTCACCGGGACAGGGATCTAACACTGAAGCTTTCTTT.